These 2 T cell receptor beta chains were all obtained from the same sample, sequenced in a study of control samples from healthy donors and cancer patients. Some clones are missing from TCRdb's copy, which holds only in-frame ones; the method was immunoSEQ multiplex PCR. The sample consists of over 50,000 clones, roughly 88% of them appearing once. The sample was blood. Receptors originate from a man between 50 and 59 years old in good health.

The V and J genes are TRBV30 and TRBJ1-2; 7 positions agree with TRBD1. This CDR3 contains 13 residues. Looked up from germline, CDR1 is GTSNPN and CDR2 is SVGIG (reference sequence). In DNA form, the CDR3 reads TGTGCTGGAGCGCTTGGGACAGTCCGGGGCTACACCTTC. Translated, it gives CAGALGTVRGYTF. The full variable domain, with the rest looked up from reference TRBV30 and TRBJ1-2, is SQTIHQWPATLVQPVGSPLSLECTVEGTSNPNLYWYRQAAGRGLQLLFYSVGIGQISSEVPQNLSASRPQDRQFILSSKKLLLSDSGFYLCAGALGTVRGYTFGSGTRLTVV.

This chain connects TRBV28 to TRBJ2-7, with TRBD1 as a possible D gene (7 bases). With 6 bases removed from V and 3 bases from J, the gap between germline ends came to 15 bases. The germline V gene encodes CDR1 MDHEN and CDR2 SYDVKM. The length of the CDR3 is 14 residues. CDR3 coding DNA: TGTGCCAGCAGCTGGGGGGACAGCCGCTACGAGCAGTACTTC. This translates into CASSWGDSRYEQYF.